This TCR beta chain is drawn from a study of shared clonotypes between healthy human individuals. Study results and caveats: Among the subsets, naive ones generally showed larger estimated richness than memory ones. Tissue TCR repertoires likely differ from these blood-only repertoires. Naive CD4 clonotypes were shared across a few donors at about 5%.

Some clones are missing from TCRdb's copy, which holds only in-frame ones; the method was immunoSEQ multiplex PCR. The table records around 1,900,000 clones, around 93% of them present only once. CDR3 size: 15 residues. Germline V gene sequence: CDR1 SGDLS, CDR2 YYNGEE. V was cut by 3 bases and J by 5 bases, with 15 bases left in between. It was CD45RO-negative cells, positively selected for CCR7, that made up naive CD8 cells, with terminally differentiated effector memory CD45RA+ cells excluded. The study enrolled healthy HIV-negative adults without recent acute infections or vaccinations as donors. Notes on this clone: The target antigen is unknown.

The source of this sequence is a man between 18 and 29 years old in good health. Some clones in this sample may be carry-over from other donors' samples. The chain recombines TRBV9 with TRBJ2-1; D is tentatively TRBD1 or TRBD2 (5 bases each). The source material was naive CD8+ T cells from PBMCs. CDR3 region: CASSDRDAEDNEQFF. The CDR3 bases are TGTGCCAGCAGCGACCGGGACGCAGAAGACAATGAGCAGTTCTTC. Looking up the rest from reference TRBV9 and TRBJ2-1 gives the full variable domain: DSGVTQTPKHLITATGQRVTLRCSPRSGDLSVYWYQQSLDQGLQFLIQYYNGEERAKGNILERFSAQQFPDLHSELNLSSLELGDSALYFCASSDRDAEDNEQFFGPGTRLTVL.